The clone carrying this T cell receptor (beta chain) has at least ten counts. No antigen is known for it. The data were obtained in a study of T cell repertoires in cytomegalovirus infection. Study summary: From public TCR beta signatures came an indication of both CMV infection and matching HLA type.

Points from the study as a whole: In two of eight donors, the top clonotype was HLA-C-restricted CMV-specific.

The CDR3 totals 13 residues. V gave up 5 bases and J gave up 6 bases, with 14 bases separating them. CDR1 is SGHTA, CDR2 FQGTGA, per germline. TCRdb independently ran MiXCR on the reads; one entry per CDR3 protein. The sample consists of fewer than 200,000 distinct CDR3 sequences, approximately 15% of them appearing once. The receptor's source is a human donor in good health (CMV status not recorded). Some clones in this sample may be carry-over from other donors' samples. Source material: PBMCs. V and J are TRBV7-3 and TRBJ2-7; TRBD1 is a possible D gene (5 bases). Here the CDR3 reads CASSQQTASEQYF. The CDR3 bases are TGTGCCAGCAGCCAGCAGACAGCCTCCGAGCAGTACTTC.